One sample yielded the 28 T cell receptor beta chains listed below, sequenced in a study of molecular identifiers for immune sequencing clone quantification. One entry per CDR3 protein results from TCRdb running MiXCR on the PCR reads. Seen here are approximately 630,000 distinct CDR3 sequences, 25% observed once, and the top ten hold about 0.78%. The specimen was naive CD8+ T cells from blood, with Jurkat cell RNA spiked in. Stated subset: FACS-sorted CD8+CD4-CCR7+CD45RA+ naive T cells. These receptors came from a human donor in good health. Some libraries in this study had Jurkat cell RNA spiked in.

This clonotype was seen only a few times. With a much larger clone just one base away, this may be a read error. The chain employs TRBV7-2 and TRBJ2-7; D is ambiguous. The germline V gene encodes CDR1 SGHTA and CDR2 FQGNSA. This CDR3 is 15 amino acids long. CDR3 in DNA: TGTGCCAGCAGCTTAAGGGCGCCCAGCTCCTACAAGCAGTACTTC. It is translated as CASSLRAPSSYKQYF.

This clonotype was detected ten times or more. J is TRBJ2-3 and V is TRBV12-3 or TRBV12-4, with a tentative D call TRBD2 (6 bases). The CDR3 is made up of 12 amino acids. Trimming cost V 5 bases and J 5 bases, with 8 bases left between them. The CDR3 DNA reads TGTGCCAGCAGTCCAGCGGGAGATACGCAGTATTTT. This encodes CASSPAGDTQYF.

This clonotype occurred many times. V gene TRBV12-3 or TRBV12-4 combines with J gene TRBJ2-7, with D perhaps TRBD1 (7 bases). Trimming removed 4 bases at V and 6 bases at J, with 13 bases between. The CDR3 has 13 amino acids. The CDR3 protein is CASSSGTAGEQYF. CDR3 in DNA: TGTGCCAGCAGTTCAGGGACAGCGGGCGAGCAGTACTTC.

About this clonotype: A much larger clone differs by one base, so this may be a read error. V usage is TRBV20-1 and J usage is TRBJ2-3, with TRBD2 identical over 8 bases. V lost 0 bases and J lost 4; bases outside the gene matches: 6. The CDR3 spans 15 residues. CDR1 is DFQATT and CDR2 is SNEGSKA in the germline V gene (reference sequence). In DNA form, the CDR3 reads TGCAGTGCTAGAGAGTCTAGCGGGCTTGCAGATACGCAGTATTTT. It translates to CSARESSGLADTQYF.

V gene TRBV6-1 combines with J gene TRBJ2-2; 7 bases are shared with TRBD1. V lost 6 bases to trimming and J lost 2 bases; unmatched junction nucleotides: 9. The germline V gene encodes CDR1 MNHNS and CDR2 SASEGT. This CDR3 contains 16 residues. CDR3 bases: TGTGCCAGCAGCGAGGACAGGCATTTTAACACCGGGGAGCTGTTTTTT. Translation gives CASSEDRHFNTGELFF.

The chain combines TRBV7-3 with TRBJ2-2; TRBD2 might be the D (5 bases). The CDR3 is made up of 16 amino acids. V shed 4 bases and J shed 0 bases, with 12 bases lying between them. The germline gives CDR1 SGHTA, CDR2 FQGTGA. CDR3 bases: TGTGCCAGCAGCTCCGCTGACGGGGCGAACACCGGGGAGCTGTTTTTT. The encoded protein is CASSSADGANTGELFF.

This clonotype was counted a few times. The CDR3 DNA reads as TGTGCCAGTAGGGCCCCGGGACAGCATCCCTACGAGCAGTACTTC. It specifies CASRAPGQHPYEQYF. This rearrangement joins TRBV19 to TRBJ2-7; TRBD1 aligns across 7 bases. The CDR3 totals 15 residues. The V gene end was trimmed by 6 bases and the J gene end by 2 bases; junction bases not matched to a gene: 10. Germline V gives CDR1 LNHDA, CDR2 SQIVND (reference sequence).

This clonotype has just a few counts. The genes are TRBV6-2 or TRBV6-3 and TRBJ2-6, with D perhaps assigned TRBD1 or TRBD2 (5 bases each). The CDR3 contains 20 residues. In germline, CDR1 is MNHEY, CDR2 SVGEGT. V dropped 7 bases and J dropped 4 bases, with 29 bases sitting between them. The CDR3 here is CASTFGEWQGSFSGANVLTF. The CDR3 coding sequence is TGTGCCAGCACCTTCGGGGAGTGGCAGGGATCATTCTCCGGGGCCAACGTCCTGACTTTC.

This sequence joins TRBV15 and TRBJ2-7, with 10 bases identical to TRBD2. The CDR3 length is 16 residues. Germline CDR1 LNHNV, CDR2 YYDKDF (reference sequence). V shed 3 bases and J 7 bases; nucleotides not matched to a gene: 12. The CDR3 loop reads CATSSTLGLAAFEQYF. DNA of the CDR3: TGTGCCACCAGCAGTACACTCGGACTAGCGGCGTTTGAGCAGTACTTC.

This clonotype was counted at least ten times. This rearrangement joins TRBV7-9 to TRBJ2-7; 12 nucleotides match TRBD1. The CDR3 is 17 residues long. From germline, CDR1 is SEHNR and CDR2 FQNEAQ (reference sequence). V was pared by 5 bases and J by 6 bases, with 14 bases of the junction left unmatched. CDR3: CASSTPIPGQGAAEQYF. The CDR3 DNA follows: TGTGCCAGCAGCACCCCTATACCGGGACAGGGGGCAGCCGAGCAGTACTTC.

In its sample, this clonotype was seen a few times. The gene calls are TRBV5-4 and TRBJ1-2, with TRBD1 matching over 8 bases. The CDR3 length is 14 residues. The germline gives CDR1 SGHNT, CDR2 YYREEE (reference sequence). V trimming: 2 bases; J trimming: 8 bases; junction bases outside the gene matches: 8. CDR3 in DNA: TGTGCCAGCAGCTTCTGGACAGGGCCAGAAGGCTACACCTTC. Translated, it gives CASSFWTGPEGYTF.

This chain joins TRBV9 and TRBJ2-5; the match to TRBD2 covers 9 bases. V trimming: 6 bases; J trimming: 5 bases; junction bases outside the gene matches: 14. Germline V CDR1 and CDR2: SGDLS, YYNGEE. This CDR3 spans 16 amino acids. CDR3: CASTPFDAGGQETQYF. The CDR3, as DNA: TGTGCCAGCACCCCCTTCGATGCGGGAGGGCAGGAGACCCAGTACTTC.

This clonotype was observed a few times. The V gene is TRBV11-2, the J gene TRBJ1-1; 8 nucleotides match TRBD1. The CDR3 runs 14 residues. With 5 bases clipped from V and 5 bases from J, the junction kept 7 bases outside the gene matches. CDR1 is SGHAT and CDR2 is FQNNGV in the germline V gene. The CDR3 DNA is TGTGCCAGCAGCCCGTGGACAGGGCGGACTGAAGCTTTCTTT. Translated, it gives CASSPWTGRTEAFF.

To note about this clonotype: Since a much larger clone is just one base distant, this may be a read error. Written as DNA, the CDR3 is TGTACCAGCAGCGTATCAAACGGGAGCCCCACAGATACGCAGTATTTT. The encoded protein is CTSSVSNGSPTDTQYF. The chain carries TRBV9 and TRBJ2-3; tentatively, D is TRBD2 (6 bases). Per germline, CDR1 SGDLS and CDR2 YYNGEE. This CDR3 is 16 amino acids long.

V is TRBV4-1 and J is TRBJ2-5; maybe TRBD2 (7 bases). The CDR3 length is 15 residues. Trimming removed 4 bases from V and 5 bases from J, with 17 bases in between. The germline gives CDR1 MGHRA, CDR2 YSYEKL. Written as DNA, the CDR3 is TGCGCCAGCAGCCCGCTCCGGGGGGCGCGGGAGACCCAGTACTTC. It encodes CASSPLRGARETQYF.

The chain has TRBV2 and TRBJ1-1; TRBD1 aligns across 7 bases. Trimming at V came to 6 bases and at J to 3 bases, leaving 4 bases not matched to a gene. This CDR3 comprises 13 residues. The germline V gene has CDR1 SNHLY and CDR2 FYNNEI. CDR3 sequence (DNA): TGTGCCAGCAGGCCCGGGACAGACACTGAAGCTTTCTTT. Translated, it gives CASRPGTDTEAFF.

J is TRBJ2-7 and V is TRBV6-2 or TRBV6-3, with D perhaps matching TRBD2 (5 bases). V lost 2 bases and J lost 2, with 10 bases in between. This CDR3 comprises 14 residues. CDR1 and CDR2 (germline): MNHEY, SVGEGT. The CDR3 region has the DNA TGTGCCAGCAGTTACGGGAGTCCCACCTACGAGCAGTACTTC. Amino acid sequence: CASSYGSPTYEQYF.

This clonotype was observed a few times. The chain employs TRBV21-1 and TRBJ2-7; TRBD2, the table's D call, lacks a check against the DNA. TRBV21-1 is shown as a pseudogene. This CDR3 is 15 amino acids long. This CDR3 reads CASSTSASSVGEQYF. The CDR3 DNA is TGTGCCAGCAGCACTTCAGCCTCCTCAGTGGGCGAGCAGTACTTC.

This clonotype has at least ten counts. The chain has TRBV7-6 and TRBJ2-5, with 9 bases fitting TRBD2. V dropped 6 bases and J dropped 5; count of bases not matched to a gene: 10. The CDR3 contains 15 residues. CDR1 is SGHVS and CDR2 is FNYEAQ in the germline V gene. As DNA, the CDR3 is TGTGCCAGCAGTCCGCTGGGTAGCGGGAGCGAGACCCAGTACTTC. This translates into CASSPLGSGSETQYF.

In its sample, this clonotype was seen many times. The chain combines TRBV5-5 with TRBJ2-3; D remains ambiguous. The CDR3 contains 13 residues. With 9 bases removed from V and 0 bases from J, the gap between germline ends came to 11 bases. The germline V gene has CDR1 SGHKS and CDR2 YYEKEE (reference sequence). CDR3 nucleotides: TGTGCCACCTCCGGGTGGAGCACAGATACGCAGTATTTT. This translates into CATSGWSTDTQYF.

V and J are TRBV30 and TRBJ1-6; possibly TRBD1 for D (6 bases). The CDR3 is 14 residues long. Germline CDR1 and CDR2: GTSNPN and SVGIG (reference sequence). V lost 0 bases and J 6 bases, leaving 9 bases between the germline ends. The CDR3 reads CAWSVGAGNSPLHF. DNA of the CDR3: TGTGCCTGGAGTGTGGGGGCTGGTAATTCACCCCTCCACTTT.

This clonotype was recorded at least ten times. The V gene is TRBV7-6, the J gene TRBJ2-3; TRBD2 matches 10 bases. Germline values: CDR1 SGHVS, CDR2 FNYEAQ. CDR3 length equals 19 residues. With V trimmed by 0 bases and J by 1 base, 10 bases remained unmatched. This CDR3 reads CASSLAGGTSGDRTDTQYF. The CDR3 nucleotides read TGTGCCAGCAGCTTAGCGGGTGGAACTAGCGGGGATCGCACAGATACGCAGTATTTT.

This clonotype showed up just a few times. The chain recombines TRBV7-9 with TRBJ2-1, with D hard to call. Per the germline V gene, CDR1 is SEHNR and CDR2 is FQNEAQ (reference sequence). This CDR3 has 14 residues. V gave up 4 bases and J gave up 2 bases, with 9 bases separating them. The DNA of the CDR3 is TGTGCCAGCAGCTACCTTCGGCCCTACAATGAGCAGTTCTTC. Translation gives CASSYLRPYNEQFF.

The table lists this clonotype with many counts. V gene TRBV20-1 combines with J gene TRBJ2-3; D gene uncertain. Per the germline V gene, CDR1 is DFQATT and CDR2 is SNEGSKA (reference sequence). V was pared by 0 bases and J by 1 base, with 8 bases between. This CDR3 contains 14 residues. In DNA, the CDR3 is TGCAGTGCTAGAGATGCTAGGGGCACAGATACGCAGTATTTT. Its translation: CSARDARGTDTQYF.

This clonotype has only a few counts. The rearrangement joins TRBV27 to TRBJ2-5, with 7 bases lining up with TRBD2. The J segment lost 1 base and the V segment lost 0 bases, leaving 8 bases of the junction unmatched. The CDR3 consists of 17 residues. The V gene's germline CDR1 is MNHEY and CDR2 SMNVEV (reference sequence). DNA for the CDR3: TGTGCCAGCAGTTTATCCCTTTGGGCTAGCGGCCAAGAGACCCAGTACTTC. It codes for CASSLSLWASGQETQYF.

V gene TRBV5-8 combines with J gene TRBJ1-5; TRBD1 agrees at 11 bases. This CDR3 spans 12 amino acids. CDR1 and CDR2 from the germline V gene are SGHTS and YDEGEE. Losses at the gene ends were 10 bases for V and 6 bases for J; bases not matched to a gene: 3. This chain's CDR3 is CAGGTGGQPQHF. The CDR3 DNA reads TGTGCCGGCGGGACAGGGGGTCAGCCCCAGCATTTT.

For this clonotype: One base away lies a much larger clone, so this may be a sequencing read error. The CDR3 is CASKVWRDTEAFF. The CDR3, as DNA: TGTGCCAGCAAGGTATGGAGAGACACTGAAGCTTTCTTT. This chain uses TRBV13 with TRBJ1-1; no clear D. The length of the CDR3 is 13 residues. CDR1 is PRHDT, CDR2 FYEKMQ, per germline (reference sequence). Trimming pared 7 bases from V and 3 bases from J, leaving 12 bases between. Combining the CDR3 with reference TRBV13 and TRBJ1-1 gives the whole variable domain AAGVIQSPRHLIKEKRETATLKCYPIPRHDTVYWYQQGPGQDPQFLISFYEKMQSDKGSIPDRFSAQQFSDYHSELNMSSLELGDSALYFCASKVWRDTEAFFGQGTRLTVV.

This clonotype showed up many times. CDR3 DNA sequence: TGTGCCAGCAGCTCCCAACACACTGAAGCTTTCTTT. Translated, it gives CASSSQHTEAFF. The gene calls are TRBV5-4 and TRBJ1-1; D remains ambiguous. The CDR3 contains 12 residues. Germline loops: CDR1 SGHNT, CDR2 YYREEE (reference sequence). Trimming removed 3 bases at V and 3 bases at J, with 6 bases between.